This T cell receptor beta chain comes out of a study of blood T cell repertoires in COVID-19. Turning to the study itself: Spain, Italy and the United States supplied samples that represented acute and convalescent COVID-19.

Study processing details: Reference gene primers were amplified, and this amplification served to estimate nucleated cell counts. Generated by immunoSEQ multiplex PCR, the TCRdb table keeps only in-frame clones and is missing some. That table is the source of V, J and clone size, and D and trimming were worked out from the DNA. The sample includes around 170,000 clones, about 84% of them seen just once. V was cut by 3 bases and J by 4 bases, with 12 bases left in between. CDR1 is KGHSH, CDR2 LQKENI, per germline. The CDR3 has 14 residues. Participants, about 18 to 90 years old, spanned under 30 US areas.

Sequenced: PBMCs or T cells enriched from blood (not recorded which). The clonotype was recovered from a woman aged 25 to 39 who had recovered from COVID-19. V is TRBV18 and J is TRBJ2-5; possible D gene TRBD1, 5 bases. CDR3 in amino acids: CASSPPGQPETQYF. The CDR3 DNA follows: TGTGCCAGCTCACCCCCAGGGCAACCAGAGACCCAGTACTTC.